These T cell receptor beta chains were read from a single sample in a study of identical twins. MiXCR, run by TCRdb on the 5' RACE reads, gives a single entry per CDR3 protein. The data contain 600,000 to 800,000 distinct CDR3 sequences, less than 25% of them singletons. This same sample was also taken into another study, of T cells expressing NK-cell markers.

The sample taken for sequencing was PBMCs. The receptors derive from a woman younger than 35 in good health. Each CDR3 is given with its conserved first and last residue.

j_call v_call cdr3_aa
TRBJ1-3 TRBV12-3/TRBV12-4 CASRNRAGNTIYF
TRBJ2-3 TRBV24-1 CATSSPDTDTQYF
TRBJ2-2 TRBV5-1 CASSFLEAGELFF
TRBJ2-7 TRBV6-5 CASSWDSLDNEQYF
TRBJ1-4 TRBV20-1 CSARDPAGEKLFF
TRBJ1-3 TRBV20-1 CSALDRDTIYF
TRBJ2-1 TRBV20-1 CSATSHPDEQFF
TRBJ2-1 TRBV3-1 CASSLSEEQFF
TRBJ2-1 TRBV4-3 CASSQFIVGSNEQFF
TRBJ2-1 TRBV6-2/TRBV6-3 CASSQGSEQFF
TRBJ1-3 TRBV6-5 CASSYSPGRSNTIYF
TRBJ2-2 TRBV29-1 CSVEEGSKNTGELFF
TRBJ2-7 TRBV12-3/TRBV12-4 CASSLGVSYEQYF
TRBJ2-3 TRBV27 CASSLRGTVTDTQYF
TRBJ2-3 TRBV10-3 CAISGGPSTDTQYF
TRBJ2-3 TRBV12-3/TRBV12-4 CASSWARLADTQYF
TRBJ2-1 TRBV10-1 CASSDFGYNEQFF
TRBJ1-2 TRBV29-1 CSVELRQGYTF
TRBJ2-1 TRBV4-3 CASTDGDEQFF
TRBJ2-5 TRBV5-1 CASRKQETQYF
TRBJ2-7 TRBV29-1 CSARDRSYEQYF
TRBJ1-1 TRBV20-1 CSATPGTNPEAFF
TRBJ2-1 TRBV7-2 CASSAMKGAYNEQFF